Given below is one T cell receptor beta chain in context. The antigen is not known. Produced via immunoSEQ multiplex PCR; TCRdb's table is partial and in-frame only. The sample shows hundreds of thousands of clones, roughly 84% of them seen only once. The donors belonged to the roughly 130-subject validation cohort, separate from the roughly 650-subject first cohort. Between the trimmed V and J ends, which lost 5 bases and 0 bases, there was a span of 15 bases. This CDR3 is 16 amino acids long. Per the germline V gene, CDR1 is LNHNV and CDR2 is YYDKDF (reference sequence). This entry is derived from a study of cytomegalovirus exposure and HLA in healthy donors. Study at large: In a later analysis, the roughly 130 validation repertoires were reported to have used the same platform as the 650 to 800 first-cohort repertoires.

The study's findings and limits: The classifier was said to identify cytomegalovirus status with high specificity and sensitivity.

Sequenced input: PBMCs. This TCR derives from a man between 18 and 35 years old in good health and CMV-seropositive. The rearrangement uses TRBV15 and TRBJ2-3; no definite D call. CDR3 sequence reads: CATSSQTGGSTDTQYF. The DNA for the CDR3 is TGTGCCACCAGCTCCCAGACTGGTGGGAGCACAGATACGCAGTATTTT.